The following is a T cell receptor beta chain sequence with its context. The antigen it binds to is not known. No much larger clonotype is one base removed from it; base qualities were not supplied. This entry belongs to a study of tumor-infiltrating lymphocytes in localized non-small cell lung cancer (dated by TCRdb to the early 2020s). Turning to the overall study: Patients whose samples were collected after neoadjuvant chemotherapy, as well as both smokers and never-smokers and several histologies, were included in the cohort. From each patient came resected tumor tissue plus uninvolved lung tissue from that same patient, and the uninvolved lung tissue was described as non-adjacent to the tumor. TCR sequencing was one of several integrated assays, alongside flow cytometry, multiplex immunofluorescence, RNA-seq, exome sequencing and proteomics, applied to the same patients. In total, the ICON cohort consisted of more than 120 surgical patients with localized non-small cell lung cancer who had their tumors resected. The paired tumor versus uninvolved lung comparison of immunoSEQ T-cell fraction included 55 patients.

The CDR3, cysteine through phenylalanine, is 14 amino acids long. Left in the record is the CDR3 DNA by itself, 42 bases read in frame from the first base. The CDR1 and CDR2 encoded by the germline V gene are MNHEY and SVGAGI. Cut back by 3 bases and 2 bases, the V and J ends lie 11 bases apart. The T-cell fraction in tumor and uninvolved lung tissue was obtained from TCR sequencing using the immunoSEQ assay. Per the original workflow: For survival analysis, patients were split into high (upper tertile) and low (lower two tertiles) T-cell fraction groups and compared by log-rank test. A signed-rank test was used to test differences in T-cell fraction between paired tumor and uninvolved lung samples. Entries here come from immuneACCESS through TCRdb and include only in-frame sequences with V and J called. Some clones fail to appear in such tables; in the studies checked, an unresolved V gene covers under half of the shortfall, and the cause of the remainder is unknown. V, J and clone size were drawn from that table, and D and trimming were deduced from the DNA. A total of fewer than 20,000 clones appear in this sample, approximately 69% of them only once. Approximately 6% of the sample belongs to the ten largest clones.

The paper's findings and limits, for the study overall: Assay coverage varied across patients depending on available tissue quantity, so only a subset of the cohort had TCR sequencing. Higher T cell infiltration in tumors than in uninvolved lung tissue was supported by TCRbeta sequencing, consistent with immunofluorescence CD3 counts. TCR-derived T-cell fraction did not differ between the flow cytometry-defined immunotypes IM1 (good prognosis) and IM2 (poor prognosis). Recurrence-free survival showed no association with tumor T-cell fraction measured by TCR sequencing (p = 0.61). Because different assays used different pieces of the same tissue, technical variation could not be distinguished from intratumor heterogeneity.

Enrollment in ICON was initiated in April 2016, and the last patient was enrolled in the second half of 2018. From a subcohort of some 76 patients, fresh tumor and matched uninvolved tissue were collected for in-depth immune analyses, including TCR sequencing. DNA for TCR sequencing was isolated from bulk tissue, and no cell sorting was done. The receptor was derived from a human donor with non-small cell lung cancer. Sequencing used lung tumor tissue. Recombination joined TRBV6-5 with TRBJ2-7, with a tentative D gene TRBD1 over 5 matching bases. The DNA sequence is as follows: TGTGCCAGCAGTTATTCGACAGCTACCTACGAGCAGTACTTC. Its coded protein is CASSYSTATYEQYF.